This TCR beta chain emerged from a study of blood T cell repertoires in COVID-19. About the study: T cells, B-cell-depleted T cells, or PBMCs provided the cDNA or gDNA that served as material.

In the authors' methods: Cell counts per sample came from amplifying reference gene primers. Produced via immunoSEQ multiplex PCR; TCRdb's table is partial and in-frame only. V and J calls and clone size are given by that table; D and trimming were obtained from the DNA. Here the sample spans a few hundred thousand clones, around 87% being singletons. The CDR3 loop spans 18 amino acids. The V gene lost 5 bases and the J gene lost 3 bases, with 22 bases spanning the gap. Germline V CDR1 and CDR2: LNHDA, SQIVND (reference sequence). Source material: peripheral blood. This clonotype was sampled from a woman aged 50 to 60 with active or convalescent COVID-19. The chain joins TRBV19 to TRBJ2-2; perhaps TRBD2 as D (6 bases). CDR3: CASSRWGVASDYTGELFF. The CDR3 DNA is TGTGCCAGTAGTCGGTGGGGGGTGGCGAGCGACTACACCGGGGAGCTGTTTTTT. The whole variable domain, filled in from reference TRBV19 and TRBJ2-2, reads DGGITQSPKYLFRKEGQNVTLSCEQNLNHDAMYWYRQDPGQGLRLIYYSQIVNDFQKGDIAEGYSVSREKKESFPLTVTSAQKNPTAFYLCASSRWGVASDYTGELFFGEGSRLTVL.